This entry features one T cell receptor (beta chain) sequence. The entry originates in a study of blood T cell repertoires in COVID-19. Study summary: There were acute and convalescent COVID-19 samples, and they came from the United States, Italy and Spain. Nucleic acid was either cDNA or gDNA, and it came from T cells, B-cell-depleted T cells, or PBMCs.

The data were produced by immunoSEQ multiplex PCR, yet TCRdb's version contains in-frame clones alone and is incomplete. The table lists under 250,000 clones, about 87% of them singletons. The CDR3 covers 16 residues. Looked up from germline, CDR1 is SEHNR and CDR2 is FQNEAQ (reference sequence). Trimming removed 0 bases from V and 7 bases from J; junction bases left unmatched: 9. The chain uses TRBV7-9 and TRBJ2-1; TRBD2 matches 7 bases. This TCR derives from a woman aged 40-49 years who had been exposed to COVID-19. Sequencing input: PBMCs or T cells enriched from blood (not recorded which). The CDR3 DNA reads as TGTGCCAGCAGCTTAGCGCCGGGGGGAGTGGGTAATGAGCAGTTCTTC. This gives the protein CASSLAPGGVGNEQFF.